Below, 13 T cell receptor beta chains from the same sample are listed, as sequenced in a study of CD8 T cells in ankylosing spondylitis. TCRdb reanalysed the 5' RACE reads using MiXCR and keeps one entry per CDR3 protein. The table lists more than 150,000 distinct CDR3 sequences, about 9.9% of them singletons. Sequenced input: blood, either unsorted or a sorted T cell fraction (not recorded which). These receptors originate from a male donor with ankylosing spondylitis or in good health (not recorded which).

The chain is built from TRBV14 and TRBJ1-1; D is ambiguous. Per the germline V gene, CDR1 is SGHDN and CDR2 is FVKESK. V was cut by 3 bases and J by 5 bases, with 10 bases left in between. CDR3 size: 13 residues. The CDR3 bases are TGTGCCAGCAGCCAGGGATTAGGGACTGAAGCTTTCTTT. Its protein product is CASSQGLGTEAFF.

CDR3 in DNA: TGCAGCGTTGTCGGGACAGGAGGTCGTAAAAATGAAAAACTGTTTTTT. This gives the protein CSVVGTGGRKNEKLFF. V gene TRBV29-1 combines with J gene TRBJ1-4, with 8 nucleotides matching TRBD1. This CDR3 has 16 amino acids. CDR1 SQVTM and CDR2 ANQGSEA come from the germline V gene. J was trimmed by 5 bases and V by 4 bases; bases with no gene match: 12.

This clonotype was observed many times. The CDR3 loop reads CASSLVGQANNEQFF. The CDR3 DNA sequence: TGCGCCAGCAGCTTAGTTGGCCAGGCGAACAATGAGCAGTTCTTC. The chain joins TRBV5-1 to TRBJ2-1, with D unclear. Germline V gives CDR1 SGHRS, CDR2 YFSETQ. The CDR3 is 15 residues long. V lost 2 bases to trimming and J lost 5 bases, with 14 bases between them.

This clonotype appeared many times. The chain is built from TRBV5-1 and TRBJ2-1; maybe TRBD1 (6 bases). Germline CDR1 and CDR2: SGHRS and YFSETQ. With 0 bases removed from V and 4 bases from J, the gap between germline ends came to 11 bases. The CDR3 length is 15 residues. CDR3 bases: TGCGCCAGCAGCTTGGAAAGACAGGTTTACAATGAGCAGTTCTTC. Translated, it gives CASSLERQVYNEQFF.

This clonotype was found many times. V gene TRBV20-1 combines with J gene TRBJ1-3; D gene ambiguous. The CDR3 loop spans 13 amino acids. CDR1 and CDR2 from the germline V gene are DFQATT and SNEGSKA (reference sequence). V was shortened by 6 bases and J by 1 base, with 10 bases between the two germline ends. CDR3 bases: TGCAGTGCGGGTTCGGGATCTGGAAACACCATATATTTT. Its protein is CSAGSGSGNTIYF.

This clonotype was found many times. This sequence joins TRBV5-4 and TRBJ2-5; the D is unclear. The CDR3 is 12 amino acids. With 5 bases removed from V and 5 bases from J, the gap between germline ends came to 10 bases. Germline V gives CDR1 SGHNT, CDR2 YYREEE (reference sequence). CDR3 nucleotide sequence: TGTGCCAGCAGTCTGATCGGGGAGACCCAGTACTTC. Its protein product is CASSLIGETQYF.

In its sample, this clonotype was seen many times. The chain joins TRBV5-1 to TRBJ1-1, with a tentative D call TRBD1 (5 bases). The CDR3 sequence is 14 residues long. Per germline, CDR1 SGHRS and CDR2 YFSETQ. Trimming left V 4 bases short and J 4 bases short, with 14 bases between. In DNA form, the CDR3 reads TGCGCCAGCAGCCTCGGACGGGGGTCCACTGAAGCTTTCTTT. Translated, it gives CASSLGRGSTEAFF.

This clonotype was detected ten times or more. The chain links TRBV24-1 to TRBJ2-2; the match to TRBD1 covers 11 bases. This CDR3 has 13 residues. Germline CDR1 and CDR2: KGHDR and SFDVKD. V shed 9 bases, J shed 7 bases, and the junction held 3 bases outside the gene matches. The CDR3 is CATGQGANGELFF. CDR3 DNA sequence: TGTGCCACCGGACAGGGGGCTAACGGGGAGCTGTTTTTT.

This clonotype was counted between two and nine times. In DNA, the CDR3 is TGTGCCAGCAGTCCCCAGGCTTACGGGGGGGCCAGACATACGCAGTATTTT. The encoded protein is CASSPQAYGGARHTQYF. V is TRBV27 and J is TRBJ2-3, with TRBD2 matching over 8 bases. Germline values: CDR1 MNHEY, CDR2 SMNVEV (reference sequence). J gave up 7 bases and V 5 bases, and 17 bases lay outside the gene matches. The CDR3 is 17 amino acids.

In its sample, this clonotype was seen a few times. The rearrangement uses TRBV6-1 and TRBJ2-6; D gene unclear. Trimming left V 6 bases short and J 4 bases short, with 25 bases between. This CDR3 is built from 19 residues. Germline CDR1 reads MNHNS; CDR2 reads SASEGT. CDR3 nucleotide sequence: TGTGCCAGCAGCCTATTGGACCGTCTTGGGCACTCCGGGGCCAACGTCCTGACTTTC. Protein product: CASSLLDRLGHSGANVLTF.

Details on this clonotype: Possible read error: a much larger clone is one base away. The genes are TRBV20-1 and TRBJ2-3; D possibly corresponds to TRBD1 (5 bases). Germline V gene data show CDR1 as DFQATT and CDR2 as SNEGSKA (reference sequence). The CDR3 has 13 amino acids. Trimming removed 6 bases from V and 2 bases from J, with 12 bases in between. The CDR3 nucleotides are TGCAGTGCCAATAGGGGCGACACAGATACGCAGTATTTT. Translated: CSANRGDTDTQYF.

This clonotype was found many times. The rearrangement joins TRBV5-1 to TRBJ2-5; D possibly corresponds to TRBD2 (6 bases). Trimming took 0 bases from V and 4 from J, leaving 10 bases between them. The germline CDR1 and CDR2 sequences are SGHRS and YFSETQ. The CDR3 contains 14 residues. The CDR3 spells CASSLGRGAETQYF. CDR3 DNA sequence: TGCGCCAGCAGCTTGGGGCGGGGCGCAGAGACCCAGTACTTC.

The table lists this clonotype with many counts. The chain is built from TRBV20-1 and TRBJ1-1, with D unresolved. Trimming stripped 0 bases from V and 8 bases from J, with 10 bases between. The CDR3 loop spans 12 amino acids. The V gene's germline CDR1 is DFQATT and CDR2 SNEGSKA (reference sequence). CDR3 in DNA: TGCAGTGCTAGAGAGGGGAAGCCCGAAGCTTTCTTT. Translation gives CSAREGKPEAFF.